This record concerns one TCR beta chain sequence. In the study's own analysis: How many nucleated cells were present was estimated from reference gene primer amplification. The protocol was immunoSEQ multiplex PCR, while the TCRdb copy is restricted to in-frame clones and leaves out a portion. V and J calls and clone size are given by that table; D and trimming were obtained from the DNA. The profile shows about 7,500 clones, approximately 89% of them singletons. Looked up from germline, CDR1 is SGDLS and CDR2 is YYNGEE. The CDR3 has 14 amino acids. Trimming took 5 bases from V and 6 from J; bases not matched to a gene: 5. This entry belongs to a study of blood T cell repertoires in COVID-19. Study as a whole: Specimens from acute and convalescent COVID-19 originated in the United States, Italy and Spain. From T cells, B-cell-depleted T cells, or PBMCs came the material, which was cDNA or gDNA.

This receptor was obtained from a human donor in a cohort sampled during active COVID-19. Sequencing was done on a sample of peripheral blood. V and J are TRBV9 and TRBJ2-3, with 11 bases matching TRBD1. The CDR3 DNA reads as TGTGCCAGCAGTAAGGGACAGGGGGGGGATACGCAGTATTTT. It is translated as CASSKGQGGDTQYF.